Reported below is one TCR beta chain. The data derive from a study of identical twins. After removal of 1 base from V and 5 bases from J, the junction contained 5 bases not matched to a gene. The CDR3 covers 15 residues. Germline V gene sequence: CDR1 SGHKS, CDR2 YYEKEE (reference sequence). Each CDR3 protein gets one entry after TCRdb re-called the 5' RACE reads with MiXCR. The table shows some 730,000 distinct CDR3 sequences, with 15% to 20% occurring only once. A further study also used this sample, focusing on T cells expressing NK-cell markers.

Sequencing used PBMCs. The J gene is TRBJ2-3, the V gene TRBV5-5, with 9 bases identical to TRBD1. The receptor was isolated from a woman between 18 and 29 years old in good health. In DNA form, the CDR3 reads TGTGCCAGCAGCTTGTGGGACAGGGCCAAAGATACGCAGTATTTT. Translation: CASSLWDRAKDTQYF. Full variable domain (remainder filled in from reference TRBV5-5 and TRBJ2-3): DAGVTQSPTHLIKTRGQQVTLRCSPISGHKSVSWYQQVLGQGPQFIFQYYEKEERGRGNFPDRFSARQFPNYSSELNVNALLLGDSALYLCASSLWDRAKDTQYFGPGTRLTVL.